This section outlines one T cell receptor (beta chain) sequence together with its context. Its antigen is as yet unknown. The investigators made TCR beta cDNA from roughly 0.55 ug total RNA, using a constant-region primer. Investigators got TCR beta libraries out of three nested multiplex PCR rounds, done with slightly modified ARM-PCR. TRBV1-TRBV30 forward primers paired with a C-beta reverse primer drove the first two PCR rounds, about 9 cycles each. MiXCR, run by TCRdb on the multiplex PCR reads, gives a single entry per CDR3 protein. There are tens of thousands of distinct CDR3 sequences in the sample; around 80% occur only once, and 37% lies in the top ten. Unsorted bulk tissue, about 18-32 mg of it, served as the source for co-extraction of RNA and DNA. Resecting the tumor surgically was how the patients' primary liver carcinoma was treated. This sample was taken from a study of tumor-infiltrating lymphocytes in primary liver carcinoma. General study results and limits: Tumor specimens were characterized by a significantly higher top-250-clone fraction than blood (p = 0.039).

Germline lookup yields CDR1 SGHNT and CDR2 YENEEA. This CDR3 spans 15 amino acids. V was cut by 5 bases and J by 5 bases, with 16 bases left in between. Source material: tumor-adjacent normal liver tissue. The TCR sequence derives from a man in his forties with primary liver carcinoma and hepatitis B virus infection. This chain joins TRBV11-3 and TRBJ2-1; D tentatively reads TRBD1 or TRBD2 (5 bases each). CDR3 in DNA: TGTGCCAGCAGCCCGGGACGGAACGGTGACAATGAGCAGTTCTTC. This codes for CASSPGRNGDNEQFF.